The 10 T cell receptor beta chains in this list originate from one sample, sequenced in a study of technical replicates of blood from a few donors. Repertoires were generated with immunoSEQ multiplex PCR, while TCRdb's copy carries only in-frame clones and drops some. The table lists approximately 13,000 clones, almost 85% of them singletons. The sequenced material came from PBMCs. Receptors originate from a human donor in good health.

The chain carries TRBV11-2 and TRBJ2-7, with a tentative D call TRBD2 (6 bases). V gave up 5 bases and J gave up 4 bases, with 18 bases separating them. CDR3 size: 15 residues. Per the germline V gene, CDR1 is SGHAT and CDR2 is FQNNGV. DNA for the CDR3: TGTGCCAGCAGCCAGCCGGGGGAAGCCCGTTACGAGCAGTACTTC. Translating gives CASSQPGEARYEQYF. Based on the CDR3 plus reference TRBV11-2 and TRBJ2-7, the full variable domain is EAGVAQSPRYKIIEKRQSVAFWCNPISGHATLYWYQQILGQGPKLLIQFQNNGVVDDSQLPKDRFSAERLKGVDSTLKIQPAKLEDSAVYLCASSQPGEARYEQYFGPGTRLTVT.

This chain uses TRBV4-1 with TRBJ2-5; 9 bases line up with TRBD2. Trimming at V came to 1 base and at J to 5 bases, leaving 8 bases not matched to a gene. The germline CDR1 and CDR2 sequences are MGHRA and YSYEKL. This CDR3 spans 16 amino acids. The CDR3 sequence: CASSQVDSGSWETQYF. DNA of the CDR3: TGCGCCAGCAGCCAAGTAGATAGCGGGAGTTGGGAGACCCAGTACTTC.

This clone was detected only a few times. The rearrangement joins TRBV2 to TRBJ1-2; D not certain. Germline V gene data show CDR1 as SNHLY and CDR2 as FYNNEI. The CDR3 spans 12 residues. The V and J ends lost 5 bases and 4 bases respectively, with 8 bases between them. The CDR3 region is CASSSTAYGYTF. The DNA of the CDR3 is TGTGCCAGCAGTTCGACTGCCTATGGCTACACCTTC.

The CDR3 coding sequence is TGTGCCAGCAGCTTAACTCAGGGTACAACTAATGAAAAACTGTTTTTT. This encodes CASSLTQGTTNEKLFF. The V call is TRBV7-8, the J call TRBJ1-4; D is perhaps TRBD1 (5 bases). Germline-derived CDR1 and CDR2 are SGHVS and FQNEAQ. This CDR3 has 16 residues. V dropped 2 bases and J dropped 0 bases, with 10 bases sitting between them.

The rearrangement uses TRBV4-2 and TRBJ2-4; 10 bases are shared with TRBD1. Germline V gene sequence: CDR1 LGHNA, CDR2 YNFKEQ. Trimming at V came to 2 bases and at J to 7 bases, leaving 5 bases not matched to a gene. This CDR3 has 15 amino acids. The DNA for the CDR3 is TGTGCCAGCAGCCAACCCCGACAGGGGGCGAACATTCAGTACTTC. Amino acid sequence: CASSQPRQGANIQYF.

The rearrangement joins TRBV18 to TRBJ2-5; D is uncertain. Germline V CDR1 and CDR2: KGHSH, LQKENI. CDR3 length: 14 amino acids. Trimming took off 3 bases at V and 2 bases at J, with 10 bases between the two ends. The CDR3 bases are TGTGCCAGCTCACCCACAGCAGTACAAGAGACCCAGTACTTC. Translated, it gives CASSPTAVQETQYF.

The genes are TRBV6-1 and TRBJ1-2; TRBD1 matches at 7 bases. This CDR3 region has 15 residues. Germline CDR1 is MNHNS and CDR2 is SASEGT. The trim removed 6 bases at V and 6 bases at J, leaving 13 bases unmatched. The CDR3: CASSKRQGAVDGYTF. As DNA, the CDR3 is TGTGCCAGCAGCAAAAGACAGGGCGCGGTGGATGGCTACACCTTC.

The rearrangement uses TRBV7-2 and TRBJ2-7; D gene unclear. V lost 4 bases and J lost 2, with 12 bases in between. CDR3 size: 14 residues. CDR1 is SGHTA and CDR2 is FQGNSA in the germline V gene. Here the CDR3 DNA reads TGTGCCAGCAGCTACTCAGCGCCTGCCTACGAGCAGTACTTC. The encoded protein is CASSYSAPAYEQYF. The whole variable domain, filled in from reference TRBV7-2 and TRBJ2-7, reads GAGVSQSPSNKVTEKGKDVELRCDPISGHTALYWYRQSLGQGLEFLIYFQGNSAPDKSGLPSDRFSAERTGGSVSTLTIQRTQQEDSAVYLCASSYSAPAYEQYFGPGTRLTVT.

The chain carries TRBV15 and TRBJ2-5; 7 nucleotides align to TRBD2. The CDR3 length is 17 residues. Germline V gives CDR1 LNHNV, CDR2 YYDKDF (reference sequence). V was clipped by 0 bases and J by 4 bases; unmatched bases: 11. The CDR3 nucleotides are TGTGCCACCAGCAGAGATGTTGGACTAGATAAGGCAGAGACCCAGTACTTC. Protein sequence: CATSRDVGLDKAETQYF. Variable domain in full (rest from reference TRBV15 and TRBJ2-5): DAMVIQNPRYQVTQFGKPVTLSCSQTLNHNVMYWYQQKSSQAPKLLFHYYDKDFNNEADTPDNFQSRRPNTSFCFLDIRSPGLGDTAMYLCATSRDVGLDKAETQYFGPGTRLLVL.

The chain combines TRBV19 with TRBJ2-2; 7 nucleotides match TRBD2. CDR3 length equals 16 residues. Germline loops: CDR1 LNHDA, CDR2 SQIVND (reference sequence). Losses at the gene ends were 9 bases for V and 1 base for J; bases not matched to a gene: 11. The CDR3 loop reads CASKRSGALNTGELFF. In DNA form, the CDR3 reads TGTGCCAGCAAGCGCAGCGGGGCCCTGAACACCGGGGAGCTGTTTTTT.